This paragraph covers one T cell receptor beta chain sequence. The antigen is not known. Sample time point: newly diagnosed GD, antithyroid drugs for less than 3 months. RNA isolated from PBMCs was used to make the TCR library. This specimen comes from a study of regulatory T cells in long-lasting Graves disease. General study results and limits: TRBV28, TRBJ1-2 and TRBJ2-5 emerged as the favored segments in persistent disease.

The CDR3 runs to 14 residues. The germline gives CDR1 SEHNR, CDR2 FQNEAQ (reference sequence). V shed 5 bases and J shed 1 base, with 10 bases lying between them. For TCR beta, libraries came from iRepertoire HTBI primers and Arm-PCR of CDR3 regions. TCRdb ran MiXCR on the multiplex PCR reads and lists one entry per CDR3 protein. The table has some 560,000 distinct CDR3 sequences, 15% to 20% seen once; the top ten hold around 25%. Separately, the same data were catalogued under a study of T cells in Graves' hyperthyroidism and ophthalmopathy. That source notes: TCR CDR3 underwent first-round RT-PCR with the HTBI primer set.

The material was peripheral blood mononuclear cells (PBMCs), obtained at new diagnosis, from a patient treated with antithyroid drugs. The V call is TRBV7-9, the J call TRBJ2-3; no clear D gene. The TCR comes from a woman aged 35 to 59 with Graves disease. Written as DNA, the CDR3 is TGTGCCAGCAGCGAATTGGACGGCACAGATACGCAGTATTTT. Its protein is CASSELDGTDTQYF. The full variable domain, its missing parts supplied by reference TRBV7-9 and TRBJ2-3, is DTGVSQNPRHKITKRGQNVTFRCDPISEHNRLYWYRQTLGQGPEFLTYFQNEAQLEKSRLLSDRFSAERPKGSFSTLEIQRTEQGDSAMYLCASSELDGTDTQYFGPGTRLTVL.